This T cell receptor (beta chain) was sequenced during a study of radiation and T cells in renal cell carcinoma. The wider study: Nephrectomy followed 15 Gy stereotactic body radiation by 4 weeks.

The table came from immunoSEQ multiplex PCR; TCRdb's copy has only in-frame clones and leaves some out. The sample lists some 120,000 clones; 75% to 90% were seen once. Time point reported: blood 2 weeks post-SBRT. Treatment denoted: 15 Gy SBRT to primary tumor, nephrectomy 4 weeks later. This receptor was obtained from a woman aged 55-70 years with renal cell carcinoma. The material sequenced was blood, taken from a patient whose treatment included radiotherapy and nephrectomy.

The CDR3 bases are TGTGCCAGCAGCCCAGACGGGACCGCCCGCGAGCAGTACTTC. This sequence encodes CASSPDGTAREQYF. The chain joins TRBV14 to TRBJ2-7; either TRBD1 or TRBD2 may supply D (5 bases each). The germline V and J ends were trimmed by 4 bases and 6 bases, with 16 bases remaining between them. Germline V gene data show CDR1 as SGHDN and CDR2 as FVKESK. CDR3 length equals 14 residues.